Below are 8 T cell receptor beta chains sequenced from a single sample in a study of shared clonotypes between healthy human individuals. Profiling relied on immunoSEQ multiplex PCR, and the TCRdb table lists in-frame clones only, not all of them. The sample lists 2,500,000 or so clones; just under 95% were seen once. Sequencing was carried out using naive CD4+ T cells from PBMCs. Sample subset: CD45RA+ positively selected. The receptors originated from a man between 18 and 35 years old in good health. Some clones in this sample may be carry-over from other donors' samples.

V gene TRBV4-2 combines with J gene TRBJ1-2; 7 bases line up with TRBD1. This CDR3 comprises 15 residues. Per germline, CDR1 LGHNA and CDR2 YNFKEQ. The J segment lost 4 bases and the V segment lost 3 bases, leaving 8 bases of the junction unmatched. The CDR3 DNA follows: TGTGCCAGCAGCCACATCGGACAGGTCTTCTATGGCTACACCTTC. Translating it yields CASSHIGQVFYGYTF.

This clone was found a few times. The CDR3 bases are TGCACCAGCAGCCCGCAGGGGGCGGTGAACACTGAAGCTTTCTTT. It yields the protein CTSSPQGAVNTEAFF. This rearrangement joins TRBV1 to TRBJ1-1; no DNA check was done on the table's D call, TRBD1. TRBV1 is assigned pseudogene status. The CDR3 length is 15 residues.

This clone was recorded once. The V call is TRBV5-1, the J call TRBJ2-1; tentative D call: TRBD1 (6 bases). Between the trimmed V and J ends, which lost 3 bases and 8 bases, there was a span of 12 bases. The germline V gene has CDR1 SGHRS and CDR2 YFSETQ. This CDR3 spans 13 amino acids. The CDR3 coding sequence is TGCGCCAGCAGCTCCACAGGGATTTATGAGCAGTTCTTC. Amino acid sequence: CASSSTGIYEQFF.

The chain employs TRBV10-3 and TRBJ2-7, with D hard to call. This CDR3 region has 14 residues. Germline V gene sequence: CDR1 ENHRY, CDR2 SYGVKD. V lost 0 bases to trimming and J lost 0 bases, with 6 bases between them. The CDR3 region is CAISESLSSYEQYF. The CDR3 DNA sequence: TGTGCCATCAGTGAGTCGTTGAGCTCCTACGAGCAGTACTTC.

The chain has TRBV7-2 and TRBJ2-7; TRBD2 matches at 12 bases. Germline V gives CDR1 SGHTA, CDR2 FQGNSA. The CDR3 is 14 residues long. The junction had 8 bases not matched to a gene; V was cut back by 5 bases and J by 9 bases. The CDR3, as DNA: TGTGCCAGCAGCGGACTAGCGGGACCTACGGGGCAGTACTTC. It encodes CASSGLAGPTGQYF.

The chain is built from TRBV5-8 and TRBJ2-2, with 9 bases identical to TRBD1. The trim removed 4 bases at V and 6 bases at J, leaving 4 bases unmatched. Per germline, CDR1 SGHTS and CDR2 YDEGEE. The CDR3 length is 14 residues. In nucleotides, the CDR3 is TGTGCCAGCAGCGCCGACAGGGGGGCCGGGGAGCTGTTTTTT. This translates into CASSADRGAGELFF.

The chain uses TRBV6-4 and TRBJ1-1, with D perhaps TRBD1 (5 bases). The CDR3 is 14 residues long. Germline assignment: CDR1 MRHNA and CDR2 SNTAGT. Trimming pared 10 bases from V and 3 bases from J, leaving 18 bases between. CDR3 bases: TGTGCCACAAGATCGGGGCCTCAGGACACTGAAGCTTTCTTT. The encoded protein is CATRSGPQDTEAFF.

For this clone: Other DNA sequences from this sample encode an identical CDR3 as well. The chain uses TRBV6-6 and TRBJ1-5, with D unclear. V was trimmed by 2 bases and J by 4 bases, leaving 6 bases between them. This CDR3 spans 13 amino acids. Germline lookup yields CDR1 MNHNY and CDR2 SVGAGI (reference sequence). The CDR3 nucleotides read TGTGCCAGCAGTTACGGCCAAAATCAGCCCCAGCATTTT. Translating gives CASSYGQNQPQHF.